This TCR beta chain was identified during a study of chronic HIV infection and antiretroviral therapy. TCRdb fed the 5' RACE reads into MiXCR, producing one record per CDR3 protein. The table includes around 31,000 distinct CDR3 sequences, around 9% detected once. The length of the CDR3 is 16 residues. Germline CDR1 reads SGHNT; CDR2 reads YENEEA. The ends were cut back, 5 bases at V and 2 bases at J, with 17 bases in the middle. This clonotype occurred many times. The TCR sequence derives from an adult who had HIV and had not received antiretroviral therapy, or was an uninfected healthy control (not recorded which). This chain connects TRBV11-3 to TRBJ2-3, with D perhaps matching TRBD1 or TRBD2 (5 bases each). The sequenced material came from peripheral blood. This CDR3 reads CASSLGTDHLTDTQYF. In DNA, the CDR3 is TGTGCCAGCAGCCTAGGGACGGACCATCTCACAGATACGCAGTATTTT.